This T cell receptor (beta chain) derives from a study of cytomegalovirus exposure and HLA in healthy donors. Study-level points and caveats: A later analysis reportedly found fewer N-insertions in an Asian-associated ancestry cluster than the roughly 670-donor mean. One variant, a missense change in DCLRE1C, was linked in a later analysis to TCR beta V- and J-gene trimming.

In the PCR, 60 Vbeta and 13 Jbeta primers were used. Profiled with immunoSEQ multiplex PCR; TCRdb holds only in-frame clones, not every one. The table includes about 160,000 clones, around 80% detected once. To note about this clone: Its antigen remains unidentified. The junction departs from the called germline gene at one end, perhaps through a read error.

Germline V gene lookup returns CDR1 SEHNR and CDR2 FQNEAQ (reference sequence). This CDR3 is 16 amino acids long. This chain connects TRBV7-9 to TRBJ1-2, with 11 bases fitting TRBD1. Specimen: PBMCs. This clonotype was obtained from a woman in her thirties or forties in good health and CMV-seropositive. For the CDR3, the DNA is TGTTCCAGCAGCTTAGACGCTCCGGGACAGGGGGATGGCTACACCTTC. This encodes CSSSLDAPGQGDGYTF.